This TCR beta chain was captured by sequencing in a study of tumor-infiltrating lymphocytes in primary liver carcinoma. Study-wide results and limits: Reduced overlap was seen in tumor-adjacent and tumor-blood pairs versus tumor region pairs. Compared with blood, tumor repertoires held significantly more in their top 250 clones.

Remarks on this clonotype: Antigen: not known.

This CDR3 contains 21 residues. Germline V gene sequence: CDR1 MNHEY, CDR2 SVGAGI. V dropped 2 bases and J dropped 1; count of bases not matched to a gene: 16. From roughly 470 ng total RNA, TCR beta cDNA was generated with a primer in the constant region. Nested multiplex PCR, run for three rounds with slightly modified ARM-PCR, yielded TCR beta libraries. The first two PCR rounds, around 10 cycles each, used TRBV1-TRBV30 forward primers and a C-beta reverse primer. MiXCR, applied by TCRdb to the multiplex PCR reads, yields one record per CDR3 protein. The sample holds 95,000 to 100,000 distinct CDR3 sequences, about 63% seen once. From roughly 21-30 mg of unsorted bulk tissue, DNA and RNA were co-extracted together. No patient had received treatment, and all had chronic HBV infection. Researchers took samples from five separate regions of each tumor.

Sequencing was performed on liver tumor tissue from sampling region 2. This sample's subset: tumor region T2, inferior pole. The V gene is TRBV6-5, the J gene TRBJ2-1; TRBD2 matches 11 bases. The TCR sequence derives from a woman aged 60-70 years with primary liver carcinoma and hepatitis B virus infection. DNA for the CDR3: TGTGCCAGCAGTTACGGGTCAGGGGGACTAGCGGAAGCTCCTTCCTACAATGAGCAGTTCTTC. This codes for CASSYGSGGLAEAPSYNEQFF.